This T cell receptor (beta chain) was retrieved from a study of blood T cell repertoires in COVID-19. Turning to the study itself: The United States, Italy and Spain supplied acute and convalescent COVID-19 samples.

The data were produced by immunoSEQ multiplex PCR, yet TCRdb's version contains in-frame clones alone and is incomplete. Of some 200,000 clones listed, roughly 89% are singletons. The CDR3 extends over 19 amino acids. V lost 3 bases and J lost 4; bases outside the gene matches: 15. The germline V gene has CDR1 SNHLY and CDR2 FYNNEI. The sample taken for sequencing was peripheral blood. The V and J genes are TRBV2 and TRBJ2-3; 11 bases agree with TRBD2. This TCR was sampled from a woman younger than 35 who had recovered from COVID-19. CDR3 protein: CASSEPRESLAGEADTQYF. CDR3 nucleotide sequence: TGTGCCAGCAGTGAGCCCCGGGAATCACTAGCGGGGGAAGCAGATACGCAGTATTTT.